A single sample gave rise to the 16 T cell receptor beta chains below, sequenced in a study. TCRdb re-derived calls from the RT-PCR reads in MiXCR, one entry per CDR3 protein. The data show about 680,000 distinct CDR3 sequences, approximately 15% seen once. What was sequenced was memory CD4+ T cells from blood. These receptor sequences come from a female donor in good health, serving as a healthy control.

The chain combines TRBV5-1 with TRBJ1-3, with D unclear. The CDR3 has 16 residues. Germline values: CDR1 SGHRS, CDR2 YFSETQ. Deletions cut 4 bases from V and 0 bases from J, with 14 bases between. CDR3 coding DNA: TGCGCCAGCAGCGAAGGATCTTCACGCTCTGGAAACACCATATATTTT. It codes for CASSEGSSRSGNTIYF.

The chain couples TRBV6-6 to TRBJ1-5; no clear D. V shed 9 bases and J shed 6 bases, with 18 bases lying between them. The CDR3 covers 14 residues. Per germline, CDR1 MNHNY and CDR2 SVGAGI (reference sequence). The CDR3 bases are TGTGCCAGGAAATATGGGCAGAAGGGTCAGCCCCAGCATTTT. This sequence encodes CARKYGQKGQPQHF.

This rearrangement joins TRBV5-1 to TRBJ2-5; 7 positions match TRBD2. Germline values: CDR1 SGHRS, CDR2 YFSETQ. After removal of 7 bases from V and 4 bases from J, the junction contained 13 bases not matched to a gene. CDR3 size: 15 residues. The CDR3: CASRRVAGVVETQYF. CDR3 in DNA: TGCGCCAGCCGGAGAGTGGCGGGAGTGGTAGAGACCCAGTACTTC.

This clonotype was recorded a few times. CDR3 region: CASSLDGRQGAYGYTF. In DNA, the CDR3 is TGTGCCAGCAGCTTAGACGGCCGTCAGGGGGCATATGGCTACACCTTC. J is TRBJ1-2 and V is TRBV7-2; TRBD1 matches at 8 bases. Germline assignment: CDR1 SGHTA and CDR2 FQGNSA. This CDR3 comprises 16 residues. V gave up 1 base and J gave up 5 bases; unmatched junction bases: 9.

This clonotype was seen at least ten times. This chain joins TRBV6-5 and TRBJ1-3; maybe TRBD1 (5 bases). Per germline, CDR1 MNHEY and CDR2 SVGAGI. V dropped 6 bases and J dropped 0 bases, with 12 bases sitting between them. This CDR3 region has 15 residues. The CDR3 sequence is CASSPSGSSGNTIYF. The CDR3 DNA sequence: TGTGCCAGCAGCCCTTCAGGGAGCTCTGGAAACACCATATATTTT.

The genes are TRBV12-5 and TRBJ2-2, with TRBD2 matching 13 bases. This CDR3 has 17 residues. Trimming removed 8 bases from V and 3 bases from J; junction bases left unmatched: 9. Germline CDR1 is LGHNT and CDR2 is FRNRAP. The CDR3 protein is CASPETSGGIDTGELFF. The CDR3 nucleotides read TGTGCTAGTCCCGAGACTAGCGGGGGGATAGACACCGGGGAGCTGTTTTTT. The full variable domain, completed using reference TRBV12-5 and TRBJ2-2, is DARVTQTPRHKVTEMGQEVTMRCQPILGHNTVFWYRQTMMQGLELLAYFRNRAPLDDSGMPKDRFSAEMPDATLATLKIQPSEPRDSAVYFCASPETSGGIDTGELFFGEGSRLTVL.

This clonotype was seen only a few times. CDR3 sequence (DNA): TGTGCCAGCAGTTACTCCTCTTCAGCACAGGGGACCCAGTACTTC. Translating it yields CASSYSSSAQGTQYF. The chain joins TRBV6-8 to TRBJ2-5, with D possibly TRBD1 on 6 matching bases. The CDR3 sequence is 15 residues long. The V gene lost 0 bases and the J gene lost 7 bases, with 15 bases spanning the gap. Germline lookup yields CDR1 MNHGY and CDR2 SAAAGT.

Only a few counts were recorded for this clonotype. CDR3 in amino acids: CASRPTSGGNYNEQFF. The CDR3 DNA reads as TGTGCCAGCAGACCTACTAGCGGAGGAAACTACAATGAGCAGTTCTTC. The chain couples TRBV12-3 or TRBV12-4 to TRBJ2-1, with 8 nucleotides matching TRBD2. The J segment lost 3 bases and the V segment lost 6 bases, leaving 10 bases of the junction unmatched. The CDR3 length is 16 residues.

This clonotype was picked up many times. The gene calls are TRBV20-1 and TRBJ1-1; the D is unclear. The CDR3 sequence is 12 residues long. Deletions cut 6 bases from V and 1 base from J, with 9 bases between. CDR1 and CDR2 (germline): DFQATT, SNEGSKA (reference sequence). The CDR3 is CSAPEGNTEAFF. CDR3 bases: TGCAGTGCCCCCGAGGGGAACACTGAAGCTTTCTTT.

This clonotype was counted between two and nine times. The chain has TRBV7-9 and TRBJ1-5; no reliable D call. CDR1 is SEHNR and CDR2 is FQNEAQ in the germline V gene (reference sequence). CDR3 length: 15 residues. The ends were cut back, 1 base at V and 1 base at J, with 8 bases in the middle. The CDR3 sequence: CASSLDGLSNQPQHF. CDR3 sequence (DNA): TGTGCCAGCAGCTTAGATGGTCTGAGCAATCAGCCCCAGCATTTT.

This clonotype was counted only a few times. The chain carries TRBV7-2 and TRBJ2-2; D may be TRBD1 (6 bases). The length of the CDR3 is 18 residues. The germline CDR1 and CDR2 sequences are SGHTA and FQGNSA. With 7 bases removed from V and 7 bases from J, the gap between germline ends came to 28 bases. The DNA for the CDR3 is TGTGCCAGCAAGATCTTGGCAGGGGCCAACCTATTGGGCGGGGAGCTGTTTTTT. Protein: CASKILAGANLLGGELFF.

This clonotype was seen more than once but under ten times. The chain recombines TRBV7-2 with TRBJ1-2, with D possibly being TRBD1 (5 bases). Germline V gene data show CDR1 as SGHTA and CDR2 as FQGNSA. The CDR3 totals 14 residues. The V gene lost 0 bases and the J gene lost 8 bases, with 13 bases spanning the gap. CDR3 loop: CASSLADGALGYTF. CDR3 nucleotide sequence: TGTGCCAGCAGCTTAGCGGACGGGGCTCTCGGCTACACCTTC.

The chain has TRBV6-4 and TRBJ2-2; D tentatively reads TRBD1 or TRBD2 (5 bases each). This CDR3 contains 16 residues. Germline V lookup: CDR1 MRHNA, CDR2 SNTAGT. V was cut by 4 bases and J by 0 bases, with 12 bases left in between. CDR3 sequence (DNA): TGTGCCAGCAGTGCGACTTGGGGGACGAACACCGGGGAGCTGTTTTTT. Protein sequence: CASSATWGTNTGELFF.

At least ten counts were recorded for this clonotype. The chain joins TRBV20-1 to TRBJ2-3, with D tentatively TRBD1 or TRBD2 (5 bases each). Germline loops: CDR1 DFQATT, CDR2 SNEGSKA (reference sequence). V was shortened by 4 bases and J by 6 bases, with 17 bases between the two germline ends. This CDR3 comprises 14 residues. The CDR3 DNA reads TGCAGTGCTACTTCCGGGACGGGCCAGGATACGCAGTATTTT. It translates to CSATSGTGQDTQYF.

This clonotype was counted at least ten times. V usage is TRBV5-1 and J usage is TRBJ2-2; possible D gene TRBD2, 6 bases. The CDR3 has 16 residues. V lost 0 bases, J lost 2 bases, and 11 bases lay in between. Germline V gene sequence: CDR1 SGHRS, CDR2 YFSETQ. Here the CDR3 reads CASSLDSSVNTGELFF. In nucleotides, the CDR3 is TGCGCCAGCAGCTTGGATTCTAGCGTCAACACCGGGGAGCTGTTTTTT.

This clonotype was recorded at least ten times. This chain links TRBV12-3 or TRBV12-4 with TRBJ1-6, with 7 bases aligning to TRBD1. Trimming at V came to 8 bases and at J to 7 bases, leaving 8 bases not matched to a gene. This CDR3 spans 14 amino acids. CDR3 amino acids: CASGTGTENSPLHF. Here the CDR3 DNA reads TGTGCCAGCGGTACCGGGACAGAAAATTCACCCCTCCACTTT.